This entry describes one T cell receptor beta chain. Its antigen is not known. The data originate from a study of post-analysis software for immune sequencing data. As for the study in general: Disease trajectories encompassed relapsing-remitting, secondary progressive and progressive-relapsing multiple sclerosis. The study, taken as a whole, reports: For normalized Chao1 diversity, multiple sclerosis patients scored significantly lower than controls did. F-measure co-clustering was strong for batch-matched samples.

Built from TCR beta cDNA, the libraries had unique molecular identifiers in them. Each CDR3 protein gets one entry after TCRdb re-called the PCR reads with MiXCR. The sample shows around 200,000 distinct CDR3 sequences, 25% to 30% of them seen only once. The origin of this receptor is a girl aged 2-17 years with multiple sclerosis. What was sequenced was blood.

In nucleotides, the CDR3 is TGCGCCAGCAGCAACTCTCTTGGACAGATTAACACTGAAGCTTTCTTT. Translating it yields CASSNSLGQINTEAFF. The genes are TRBV5-1 and TRBJ1-1, with a possible D match to TRBD1 (6 bases). From germline, CDR1 is SGHRS and CDR2 YFSETQ. The germline V and J ends were trimmed by 4 bases and 2 bases, with 18 bases remaining between them. The CDR3 sequence is 16 residues long.